What follows are 32 T cell receptor beta chains derived from one specimen sequenced in a study of spatial heterogeneity in lung cancer. The time point denotes: sample taken at primary tumor resection. Each CDR3 protein is one row after TCRdb ran MiXCR on the 5' RACE reads. The data hold 9,900 or so distinct CDR3 sequences, with 9.5% to 15% observed a single time. Their specific antigens are unknown. General study points: Expanded intratumoral alpha and beta TCR counts tracked tumor mutation counts.

Specimen: lung tumor tissue, collected at surgery. Every receptor here comes from a male donor with early-stage non-small cell lung cancer.

This clonotype was observed many times. The V call is TRBV5-1, the J call TRBJ1-1; 7 bases match TRBD1. Trimming at V came to 0 bases and at J to 0 bases, leaving 5 bases not matched to a gene. The CDR3 is 16 residues long. Germline V CDR1 and CDR2: SGHRS, YFSETQ. CDR3 DNA: TGCGCCAGCAGCTTGGAGGGACAGTACTTGAACACTGAAGCTTTCTTT. Protein: CASSLEGQYLNTEAFF. Combining the CDR3 with reference TRBV5-1 and TRBJ1-1 gives the whole variable domain KAGVTQTPRYLIKTRGQQVTLSCSPISGHRSVSWYQQTPGQGLQFLFEYFSETQRNKGNFPGRFSGRQFSNSRSEMNVSTLELGDSALYLCASSLEGQYLNTEAFFGQGTRLTVV.

The rearrangement joins TRBV4-3 to TRBJ2-1; 7 bases are a match to TRBD2. The V and J ends lost 4 bases and 2 bases, in that order; junction bases with no gene match: 5. The CDR3 consists of 15 residues. Germline CDR1 and CDR2: LGHNA and YSLEER. CDR3 amino acids: CASSPSREAYNEQFF. CDR3 bases: TGCGCCAGCAGCCCCAGCCGGGAGGCCTACAATGAGCAGTTCTTC.

The chain has TRBV4-1 and TRBJ2-1; possible D gene TRBD2, 6 bases. CDR3 size: 17 residues. V lost 0 bases to trimming and J lost 9 bases, with 21 bases between them. The germline gives CDR1 MGHRA, CDR2 YSYEKL. The CDR3 nucleotides read TGCGCCAGCAGCCAAGATTTCGGGAGCCACCTATTTCCTGAGCAGTTCTTC. Residues: CASSQDFGSHLFPEQFF.

This clonotype was counted many times. This chain links TRBV11-2 with TRBJ2-7; TRBD2 aligns across 10 bases. Germline V gene sequence: CDR1 SGHAT, CDR2 FQNNGV. There are 17 residues in the CDR3. Trimming took 2 bases from V and 3 from J; bases not matched to a gene: 10. CDR3 amino acids: CASSLSSGSRSGYEQYF. In DNA, the CDR3 is TGTGCCAGCAGCTTATCTAGCGGGAGTCGAAGCGGCTACGAGCAGTACTTC.

In its sample, this clonotype ranks as medium-sized. The chain employs TRBV12-3 or TRBV12-4 and TRBJ1-3, with unresolved D. The V and J ends lost 7 bases and 2 bases respectively, with 9 bases between them. This CDR3 comprises 13 residues. As DNA, the CDR3 is TGTGCCAGCAATCTTCAGACTGGAAACACCATATATTTT. Residues: CASNLQTGNTIYF.

This clonotype counts as medium-sized. The chain joins TRBV5-1 to TRBJ2-7; D gene unclear. V was clipped by 4 bases and J by 3 bases, with 14 bases between them. CDR1 is SGHRS, CDR2 YFSETQ, per germline. This CDR3 has 14 amino acids. As DNA, the CDR3 is TGCGCCAGCAGCCCGGCCCCACAGATCTACGAGCAGTACTTC. This codes for CASSPAPQIYEQYF.

The chain has TRBV28 and TRBJ1-4, with no clear D. The CDR3 extends over 11 amino acids. From germline, CDR1 is MDHEN and CDR2 SYDVKM. The V end was cut by 1 base, the J end by 6 bases, with 0 bases between. The CDR3 nucleotides are TGTGCCAGCAGTTTATATGAAAAACTGTTTTTT. Translating gives CASSLYEKLFF.

This clonotype was counted ten times or more. The chain employs TRBV29-1 and TRBJ2-7; tentatively, D is TRBD1 or TRBD2 (5 bases each). The germline gives CDR1 SQVTM, CDR2 ANQGSEA. V gave up 1 base and J gave up 3 bases, with 19 bases separating them. The CDR3 sequence is 16 residues long. CDR3 DNA: TGCAGCGTTGAAGGGCCCTCCTGGGGCGGGCTCTACGAGCAGTACTTC. Its protein product is CSVEGPSWGGLYEQYF.

The table lists this clonotype with many counts. As DNA, the CDR3 is TGTGCCAGCAGTTTCTCGGGCAGGGCCGGGCAGCCCCAGCATTTT. It specifies CASSFSGRAGQPQHF. J is TRBJ1-5 and V is TRBV28, with D tentatively TRBD1 (5 bases). The V end was cut by 3 bases, the J end by 7 bases, with 16 bases between. This CDR3 is 15 amino acids long. CDR1 and CDR2 (germline): MDHEN, SYDVKM.

V and J are TRBV27 and TRBJ1-4; the match to TRBD1 covers 8 bases. Germline V gene sequence: CDR1 MNHEY, CDR2 SMNVEV (reference sequence). The CDR3 is 14 amino acids. J was trimmed by 8 bases and V by 5 bases; bases with no gene match: 7. The DNA of the CDR3 is TGTGCCAGCAGTCATGGACAGGGTTGGGAAAAACTGTTTTTT. Its protein is CASSHGQGWEKLFF.

This clonotype was counted many times. The genes are TRBV28 and TRBJ1-2, with 7 bases identical to TRBD1. The germline V gene has CDR1 MDHEN and CDR2 SYDVKM. After removal of 5 bases from V and 2 bases from J, the junction contained 8 bases not matched to a gene. This CDR3 comprises 15 residues. In DNA form, the CDR3 reads TGTGCCAGCAGTAGTACGGGACAGCTCAACTATGGCTACACCTTC. Translating gives CASSSTGQLNYGYTF.

This clonotype was counted at least ten times. This chain links TRBV6-1 with TRBJ2-5; D ambiguous. V shed 7 bases and J shed 3 bases, with 15 bases lying between them. The CDR3 length is 14 residues. Per the germline V gene, CDR1 is MNHNS and CDR2 is SASEGT. CDR3 region: CASNTMGVEETQYF. The DNA for the CDR3 is TGTGCCAGCAATACAATGGGTGTAGAAGAGACCCAGTACTTC.

This chain uses TRBV20-1 with TRBJ2-3; 8 positions agree with TRBD1. Germline values: CDR1 DFQATT, CDR2 SNEGSKA (reference sequence). V lost 2 bases to trimming and J lost 1 base; unmatched junction nucleotides: 5. The CDR3 covers 15 residues. DNA of the CDR3: TGCAGTGCTAGAAACAGGGGGTCGCGCACAGATACGCAGTATTTT. It specifies CSARNRGSRTDTQYF.

This clonotype is medium-sized within its sample. This CDR3 reads CASSYDRVNSPLHF. The DNA of the CDR3 is TGTGCCAGCAGTTACGATAGGGTTAATTCACCCCTCCACTTT. V usage is TRBV6-5 and J usage is TRBJ1-6; D uncertain. Per germline, CDR1 MNHEY and CDR2 SVGAGI. The CDR3 sequence is 14 residues long. The germline V and J ends were trimmed by 2 bases and 6 bases, with 8 bases remaining between them.

This clonotype counts as medium-sized. This chain links TRBV7-8 with TRBJ1-5; 8 bases are a match to TRBD1. There are 17 residues in the CDR3. Trimming at V came to 0 bases and at J to 0 bases, leaving 4 bases not matched to a gene. Germline CDR1 and CDR2: SGHVS and FQNEAQ. CDR3 in DNA: TGTGCCAGCAGCTTAGCGACGACAGGGGATAGCAATCAGCCCCAGCATTTT. It encodes CASSLATTGDSNQPQHF.

This chain joins TRBV5-1 and TRBJ2-6; D is unresolved. The CDR3 runs to 16 residues. Trimming stripped 0 bases from V and 3 bases from J, with 10 bases between. Germline V gene sequence: CDR1 SGHRS, CDR2 YFSETQ. CDR3 sequence: CASSLEAGFGANVLTF. Here the CDR3 DNA reads TGCGCCAGCAGCTTGGAGGCAGGCTTTGGGGCCAACGTCCTGACTTTC.

In this sample, this clonotype is medium-sized. The chain couples TRBV19 to TRBJ1-5; no firm D call. Germline assignment: CDR1 LNHDA and CDR2 SQIVND (reference sequence). Trimming took 7 bases from V and 5 from J, leaving 15 bases between them. The CDR3 is 14 amino acids. The DNA for the CDR3 is TGTGCCAGTAATGATGCCGGGATCTATCAGCCCCAGCATTTT. The encoded protein is CASNDAGIYQPQHF.

V usage is TRBV6-5 and J usage is TRBJ2-7; D is unclear. Trimming pared 0 bases from V and 7 bases from J, leaving 13 bases between. The CDR3 sequence is 14 residues long. Germline V gene data show CDR1 as MNHEY and CDR2 as SVGAGI. The CDR3, as DNA: TGTGCCAGCAGTTACTCACTGCACAGTGAAGAGCAGTACGTC. Its translation is CASSYSLHSEEQYV.

This clonotype was recorded at least ten times. The chain employs TRBV7-8 and TRBJ2-3; 10 nucleotides match TRBD2. J lost 0 bases, V lost 2 bases, and 5 bases had no gene match. This CDR3 is 17 amino acids long. Germline V gene data show CDR1 as SGHVS and CDR2 as FQNEAQ. This CDR3 is CASSLYILAGSTDTQYF. CDR3 DNA: TGTGCCAGCAGCTTATACATACTAGCGGGAAGCACAGATACGCAGTATTTT. Looking up the rest from reference TRBV7-8 and TRBJ2-3 gives the full variable domain: GAGVSQSPRYKVAKRGQDVALRCDPISGHVSLFWYQQALGQGPEFLTYFQNEAQLDKSGLPSDRFFAERPEGSVSTLKIQRTQQEDSAVYLCASSLYILAGSTDTQYFGPGTRLTVL.

This clonotype came up many times. The chain carries TRBV27 and TRBJ2-4; D tentatively reads TRBD1 or TRBD2 (5 bases each). CDR3 length: 13 residues. The germline V and J ends were trimmed by 5 bases and 5 bases, with 10 bases remaining between them. Germline V gene sequence: CDR1 MNHEY, CDR2 SMNVEV (reference sequence). This CDR3 reads CASSVTAENIQYF. The CDR3 nucleotides are TGTGCCAGCAGTGTGACAGCGGAAAACATTCAGTACTTC.

This clonotype is labeled as medium-sized. The chain combines TRBV2 with TRBJ1-1; 7 bases are shared with TRBD1. This CDR3 region has 13 residues. V lost 7 bases and J lost 4; bases outside the gene matches: 6. Germline V gives CDR1 SNHLY, CDR2 FYNNEI. The CDR3 bases are TGTGCCAGCATTGGACAGGTCACCACTGAAGCTTTCTTT. Protein sequence: CASIGQVTTEAFF.

In its sample, this clonotype was seen many times. V usage is TRBV5-1 and J usage is TRBJ1-5, with D tentatively TRBD1 (5 bases). The V end lost 4 bases, the J end lost 2 bases, and 16 bases lay between the germline ends. The CDR3 consists of 16 residues. Germline CDR1 and CDR2: SGHRS and YFSETQ. In nucleotides, the CDR3 is TGCGCCAGCAGCCCTGAGGGGCTGGGGGGCAATCAGCCCCAGCATTTT. It is translated as CASSPEGLGGNQPQHF.

This clonotype came up many times. This chain joins TRBV6-2 or TRBV6-3 and TRBJ1-5; no reliable D call. Germline V gene data show CDR1 as MNHEY and CDR2 as SVGEGT. Trimming left V 0 bases short and J 3 bases short, with 9 bases between. This CDR3 is built from 15 residues. In nucleotides, the CDR3 is TGTGCCAGCAGTTACTCGGCAGGCCCCAATCAGCCCCAGCATTTT. Protein: CASSYSAGPNQPQHF.

This clonotype ranks as medium-sized. V usage is TRBV7-2 and J usage is TRBJ2-3, with 8 bases aligning to TRBD2. CDR3 size: 16 residues. V gave up 7 bases and J gave up 6 bases; unmatched junction bases: 15. The V gene's germline CDR1 is SGHTA and CDR2 FQGNSA. CDR3 residues: CASIKGQTGTRDTQYF. The DNA of the CDR3 is TGTGCCAGCATTAAGGGGCAGACCGGGACTAGGGATACGCAGTATTTT.

This clonotype was counted ten times or more. The chain combines TRBV28 with TRBJ2-7; tentatively, D is TRBD2 (6 bases). Trimming cost V 6 bases and J 6 bases, with 21 bases left between them. The CDR3 length is 15 residues. The germline gives CDR1 MDHEN, CDR2 SYDVKM. Written as DNA, the CDR3 is TGTGCCAGCAGAGTGGATGGGGGGATGTTGGCCGAGCAGTACTTC. Encoded protein: CASRVDGGMLAEQYF.

This clonotype has at least ten counts. The chain couples TRBV5-6 to TRBJ2-3; D is possibly TRBD1 or TRBD2 (5 bases each). V dropped 5 bases and J dropped 2 bases, with 9 bases sitting between them. There are 13 residues in the CDR3. Germline lookup yields CDR1 SGHDT and CDR2 YYEEEE. The CDR3 sequence: CASRLGVTDTQYF. CDR3 bases: TGTGCCAGCAGACTAGGGGTCACAGATACGCAGTATTTT.

This clonotype counts as medium-sized. This chain connects TRBV24-1 to TRBJ2-1, with D possibly TRBD2 on 6 matching bases. Germline V gene lookup returns CDR1 KGHDR and CDR2 SFDVKD. This CDR3 region has 17 residues. Trimming pared 5 bases from V and 9 bases from J, leaving 25 bases between. CDR3 region: CATSARPGGRSLGEQFF. In DNA, the CDR3 is TGTGCCACCAGTGCCCGCCCCGGAGGGAGGTCTCTCGGTGAGCAGTTCTTC.

In its sample, this clonotype ranks as medium-sized. The chain links TRBV24-1 to TRBJ2-1, with a possible D match to TRBD2 (5 bases). CDR1 and CDR2 from the germline V gene are KGHDR and SFDVKD. There are 17 residues in the CDR3. The germline V and J ends were trimmed by 5 bases and 0 bases, with 16 bases remaining between them. The CDR3, as DNA: TGTGCCACCAGTGGGGTTAGATCGGGAACCTCCTACAATGAGCAGTTCTTC. This gives the protein CATSGVRSGTSYNEQFF.

The table lists this clonotype with many counts. V usage is TRBV10-3 and J usage is TRBJ2-4; no clear D. V dropped 0 bases and J dropped 1 base, with 13 bases sitting between them. Germline V lookup: CDR1 ENHRY, CDR2 SYGVKD. The CDR3 covers 17 residues. The CDR3 loop reads CAISESVAFLAKNIQYF. The CDR3 DNA sequence: TGTGCCATCAGTGAGTCGGTAGCCTTCTTGGCCAAAAACATTCAGTACTTC.

This clonotype was detected many times. The CDR3 DNA follows: TGTGCCAGCTCACCAGACCAGGGTCCCACTGAAGCTTTCTTT. Translating gives CASSPDQGPTEAFF. J is TRBJ1-1 and V is TRBV18; tentatively, D is TRBD1 (5 bases). The CDR3 covers 14 residues. Trimming stripped 2 bases from V and 4 bases from J, with 11 bases between. CDR1 is KGHSH and CDR2 is LQKENI in the germline V gene.

This clonotype was observed many times. V gene TRBV6-5 combines with J gene TRBJ1-2; unclear D gene. The CDR3 runs to 13 residues. Germline CDR1 and CDR2: MNHEY and SVGAGI. Trimming pared 4 bases from V and 4 bases from J, leaving 10 bases between. The CDR3 spells CASSSSRTYGYTF. The CDR3 DNA is TGTGCCAGCAGTTCCTCAAGGACCTATGGCTACACCTTC.

There are many counts of this clonotype. The chain couples TRBV29-1 to TRBJ2-7; 7 bases match TRBD1. V lost 6 bases to trimming and J lost 3 bases; unmatched junction nucleotides: 5. This CDR3 comprises 12 residues. CDR1 and CDR2 from the germline V gene are SQVTM and ANQGSEA. The CDR3, as DNA: TGCAGCGTGGTCGGGACAGTCTACGAGCAGTACTTC. Its protein product is CSVVGTVYEQYF.